This entry is about one TCR beta chain. Antigen: not known. This entry belongs to a study of T cell repertoires and HLA-DP antigens. Some clones are missing from TCRdb's copy, which holds only in-frame ones; the method was immunoSEQ multiplex PCR. The sample contains about 73,000 clones, roughly 77% of which appear only once. Sequencing was done on a sample of CD4+ T cells from PBMCs. This clonotype was obtained from a man aged 55 to 70 in good health and CMV-seronegative.

The DNA for the CDR3 is TGTGCCATCAGTGAGTCACTAGCGGAGGCCACCGGGGAGCTGTTTTTT. Translation gives CAISESLAEATGELFF. The chain is built from TRBV10-3 and TRBJ2-2; 8 positions match TRBD2. Germline-derived CDR1 and CDR2 are ENHRY and SYGVKD. J gave up 4 bases and V 0 bases, and 4 bases lay outside the gene matches. This CDR3 is built from 16 residues.